The rows below give T cell receptor beta chains drawn from one sample of a study of identical twins. One entry per CDR3 protein, called by TCRdb with MiXCR from the 5' RACE reads. This table holds about 720,000 distinct CDR3 sequences, 15% to 20% found once. These records were also assigned to another study, of T cells expressing NK-cell markers.

Sequencing used PBMCs. The receptors originated from a woman between 18 and 29 years old in good health. Both conserved end residues are part of each CDR3. The order of the fields is J gene, D gene, V gene, clone size, CDR3 DNA, CDR3 protein. The D gene is left open where the match is weak. Size is omitted from some rows. Given values are once, few, many or a class for expanded clones.

J gene: TRBJ2-3
D gene: TRBD2
V gene: TRBV9
clone size: -
CDR3 DNA: TGTGCCAGCAGCGGAGCGGGGGAGAGCACAGATACGCAGTATTTT
CDR3 protein: CASSGAGESTDTQYF

J gene: TRBJ2-1
D gene: TRBD2
V gene: TRBV10-2
clone size: -
CDR3 DNA: TGCGCCAGCAGGCAGACTAGCGGGGGTCTTAATGAGCAGTTCTTC
CDR3 protein: CASRQTSGGLNEQFF

J gene: TRBJ2-3
D gene: TRBD2
V gene: TRBV20-1
clone size: -
CDR3 DNA: TGCAGTGCTATAAAGCGGGGGATCAGCACAGATACGCAGTATTTT
CDR3 protein: CSAIKRGISTDTQYF

J gene: TRBJ2-6
D gene: -
V gene: TRBV6-5
clone size: few
CDR3 DNA: TGTGCCAGCAGTTACTCGATGTATCGGGAAATCTCTGGGGCCAACGTCCTGACTTTC
CDR3 protein: CASSYSMYREISGANVLTF

J gene: TRBJ2-5
D gene: TRBD1
V gene: TRBV5-1
clone size: -
CDR3 DNA: TGCGCCAGCAGCTCAGGGACAGGGGTTGGAGAGACCCAGTACTTC
CDR3 protein: CASSSGTGVGETQYF

J gene: TRBJ2-5
D gene: -
V gene: TRBV27
clone size: few
CDR3 DNA: TGTGCCAGCAGTACACAGGGTCGGGTGAAGACCCAGTACTTC
CDR3 protein: CASSTQGRVKTQYF

J gene: TRBJ1-1
D gene: TRBD1
V gene: TRBV29-1
clone size: -
CDR3 DNA: TGCAGCGTGCGGACAGGGGGGAACACTGAAGCTTTCTTT
CDR3 protein: CSVRTGGNTEAFF

J gene: TRBJ2-3
D gene: TRBD2
V gene: TRBV12-3/TRBV12-4
clone size: many
CDR3 DNA: TGTGCCAGCAGTCGACTAGCGGGCCTCACAGATACGCAGTATTTT
CDR3 protein: CASSRLAGLTDTQYF

J gene: TRBJ2-3
D gene: -
V gene: TRBV12-3/TRBV12-4
clone size: few
CDR3 DNA: TGTGCCAGCAGCTATCCGACACGGTTGGGGACAGATACGCAGTATTTT
CDR3 protein: CASSYPTRLGTDTQYF

J gene: TRBJ2-1
D gene: TRBD2
V gene: TRBV20-1
clone size: -
CDR3 DNA: TGCAGTGCTGAACTAGCGGGGCCCTACAATGAGCAGTTCTTC
CDR3 protein: CSAELAGPYNEQFF